This T cell receptor (beta chain) was profiled in a study of blood T cell repertoires in COVID-19. Background on the study: From the United States, Italy and Spain came samples of acute and convalescent COVID-19. Sample material is recorded as cDNA or gDNA derived from T cells, B-cell-depleted T cells, or PBMCs.

Per the authors' pipeline: How many nucleated cells were present was estimated from reference gene primer amplification. Sequencing used immunoSEQ multiplex PCR; TCRdb keeps in-frame clones, though not all of them. V, J and clone size derive from that table, while D and trimming were established from the DNA sequence. This table has about 62,000 clones, around four fifths appearing once. What was sequenced was peripheral blood. The receptor was derived from a human donor in a cohort sampled during active COVID-19.

The CDR3 coding sequence is TGTGCCAGCAGCTACGGGACAGCCTATAATTCACCCCTCCACTTT. Its protein product is CASSYGTAYNSPLHF. The chain joins TRBV13 to TRBJ1-6, with TRBD1 identical over 7 bases. This CDR3 spans 15 amino acids. Per the germline V gene, CDR1 is PRHDT and CDR2 is FYEKMQ (reference sequence). V lost 4 bases, J lost 2 bases, and 2 bases stayed unmatched.